Listed below are T cell receptor beta chains from one sample, sequenced in a study of shared clonotypes between healthy human individuals. The protocol was immunoSEQ multiplex PCR, while the TCRdb copy is restricted to in-frame clones and leaves out a portion. The sample lists approximately 700,000 clones, around four fifths occurring once. Sequencing input: memory CD4+ T cells sorted from blood. Receptor source: a woman in her 30s in good health. CDR3s include the opening cysteine and the closing phenylalanine or tryptophan. D genes are given only for firm matches. Clone size is not always given. Where it is, it says once, few, many or a class for expanded clones.

d_call j_call cdr3_length v_call clone_size cdr3_nt cdr3_aa
- TRBJ1-1 13 TRBV19 once TGTGCCAGTAGTATGGCAGTCCGGACTGAAGCTTTCTTT CASSMAVRTEAFF
- TRBJ2-3 16 TRBV5-1 - TGCGCCAGCAGCTTGGGTGGGGGATATAGCACAGATACGCAGTATTTT CASSLGGGYSTDTQYF
TRBD1 TRBJ2-7 14 TRBV5-1 - TGCGCCAGCAGCCCCGGGACAGGGACCTACGAGCAGTACTTC CASSPGTGTYEQYF
TRBD2 TRBJ2-7 15 TRBV4-1 - TGCGCCAGCAGCCGGGAGGGAGTGGGAGGCTACGAGCAGTACTTC CASSREGVGGYEQYF
- TRBJ1-5 13 TRBV29-1 - TGCAGCGTTAAGAGGAACCCAGATCAGCCCCAGCATTTT CSVKRNPDQPQHF
TRBD1 TRBJ1-1 13 TRBV27 - TGTGCCACCCTAGACAGGGTGAACACTGAAGCTTTCTTT CATLDRVNTEAFF
- TRBJ2-2 14 TRBV25-1 - TGTGCCAGCGCACCGGGACACTTCACCGGGGAGCTGTTTTTT CASAPGHFTGELFF
TRBD1 TRBJ1-5 13 TRBV19 - TGTGCCAGTACCGGGACAGCCAATCAGCCCCAGCATTTT CASTGTANQPQHF
TRBD2 TRBJ2-1 15 TRBV2 few TGTGCCAGCAGTCTTAGCGGGAGCTCCTACAATGAGCAGTTCTTC CASSLSGSSYNEQFF
TRBD2 TRBJ2-2 14 TRBV5-1 - TGCGCCAGCAGCTTAGCGGGAGGCACCGGGGAGCTGTTTTTT CASSLAGGTGELFF
TRBD1 TRBJ2-7 15 TRBV7-9 - TGTGCCAGCAGCGCGGGACAGGGCAAAGGCTACGAGCAGTACTTC CASSAGQGKGYEQYF
TRBD2 TRBJ2-1 17 TRBV5-1 - TGCGCCAGCAGCCACGGGACTAGCGGGAGGGACTACAATGAGCAGTTCTTC CASSHGTSGRDYNEQFF
TRBD1 TRBJ2-7 14 TRBV11-2 once TGTGCCAGCGGGACAGGGGGGGTCTCCTACGAGCAGTACTTC CASGTGGVSYEQYF
- TRBJ1-2 15 TRBV6-1 - TGTGCCAGCAGTGAAGCGCATGTAGGGCCTCATGGCTACACCTTC CASSEAHVGPHGYTF
TRBD2 TRBJ2-2 18 TRBV5-1 many TGCGCCAGCAGCCAGCGGGACTTAACCAATTCGAACACCGGGGAGCTGTTTTTT CASSQRDLTNSNTGELFF
TRBD1 TRBJ2-1 15 TRBV6-1 - TGTGCCAGCACCACGATTCGGACAGGGGGAAATGAGCAGTTCTTC CASTTIRTGGNEQFF
TRBD1 TRBJ2-1 14 TRBV5-1 - TGCGCCAGCAGCCTGACAGGGGGCCACAATGAGCAGTTCTTC CASSLTGGHNEQFF
TRBD2 TRBJ2-1 16 TRBV4-2 - TGTGCCAGCAGCTTGGGGACTAGCGGGACTTACAATGAGCAGTTCTTC CASSLGTSGTYNEQFF
- TRBJ2-1 13 TRBV5-1 many TGCGCCAGCAGCCCACGCCCACCCGATGAGCAGTTCTTC CASSPRPPDEQFF
- TRBJ2-1 14 TRBV7-7 - TGTGCCAGCAGCTTAGGGGGGGTGAACAATGAGCAGTTCTTC CASSLGGVNNEQFF
TRBD2 TRBJ2-7 15 TRBV5-1 many TGCGCCAGCAGCTCGACCGGGACTAGTCAGCGCGAGCAGTACTTC CASSSTGTSQREQYF